The 14 T cell receptor beta chains given below trace back to one sample, sequenced in a study of blood T cell repertoires in COVID-19. Sequencing used immunoSEQ multiplex PCR; TCRdb keeps in-frame clones, though not all of them. The top ten hold about 3.4% of the sample, which has over 150,000 clones, roughly 80% seen once. Material for sequencing was PBMCs or T cells enriched from blood (not recorded which). These receptors came from an older woman who had recovered from COVID-19.

The V gene is TRBV5-4, the J gene TRBJ2-5; 8 bases are a match to TRBD2. The CDR3 runs to 15 residues. In germline, CDR1 is SGHNT, CDR2 YYREEE (reference sequence). Trimming at V came to 1 base and at J to 4 bases, leaving 6 bases not matched to a gene. The CDR3: CASSLFSSGGETQYF. CDR3 bases: TGTGCCAGCAGCTTGTTCTCCAGCGGGGGAGAGACCCAGTACTTC.

CDR3 in amino acids: CASSARGSGGTDTQYF. The CDR3 DNA sequence: TGCGCCAGCAGCGCCCGGGGTAGCGGGGGCACAGATACGCAGTATTTT. This chain links TRBV5-1 with TRBJ2-3; 8 bases align to TRBD2. CDR3 length equals 16 residues. Germline V gives CDR1 SGHRS, CDR2 YFSETQ. V lost 4 bases, J lost 1 base, and 8 bases stayed unmatched.

The chain combines TRBV5-1 with TRBJ1-1, with D maybe TRBD1 (5 bases). This CDR3 is 14 amino acids long. Trimming took off 3 bases at V and 2 bases at J, with 11 bases between the two ends. Germline-derived CDR1 and CDR2 are SGHRS and YFSETQ. The CDR3 coding sequence is TGCGCCAGCAGCTCAGGGACTTCTAACACTGAAGCTTTCTTT. As protein: CASSSGTSNTEAFF. Full variable domain (remainder filled in from reference TRBV5-1 and TRBJ1-1): KAGVTQTPRYLIKTRGQQVTLSCSPISGHRSVSWYQQTPGQGLQFLFEYFSETQRNKGNFPGRFSGRQFSNSRSEMNVSTLELGDSALYLCASSSGTSNTEAFFGQGTRLTVV.

The chain uses TRBV4-1 and TRBJ2-7; 10 positions agree with TRBD1. V shed 0 bases and J 3 bases; nucleotides not matched to a gene: 2. This CDR3 has 15 residues. Germline assignment: CDR1 MGHRA and CDR2 YSYEKL. DNA of the CDR3: TGCGCCAGCAGCCAAGAAAGGACAGGGGGCTACGAGCAGTACTTC. Protein: CASSQERTGGYEQYF.

This sequence joins TRBV29-1 and TRBJ2-5, with TRBD1 identical over 7 bases. The germline gives CDR1 SQVTM, CDR2 ANQGSEA. This CDR3 contains 13 residues. J lost 5 bases, V lost 5 bases, and 8 bases had no gene match. CDR3 bases: TGCAGCGTTCAAGGGACAGTCCGGGAGACCCAGTACTTC. This gives the protein CSVQGTVRETQYF.

The chain joins TRBV7-2 to TRBJ2-3; TRBD2 might be the D (6 bases). Germline V gives CDR1 SGHTA, CDR2 FQGNSA. The CDR3 covers 15 residues. V shed 4 bases and J shed 1 base, with 12 bases lying between them. CDR3 in amino acids: CASSSRASGTDTQYF. CDR3 nucleotide sequence: TGTGCCAGCAGCTCCCGGGCTAGCGGCACAGATACGCAGTATTTT. Based on the CDR3 plus reference TRBV7-2 and TRBJ2-3, the full variable domain is GAGVSQSPSNKVTEKGKDVELRCDPISGHTALYWYRQSLGQGLEFLIYFQGNSAPDKSGLPSDRFSAERTGGSVSTLTIQRTQQEDSAVYLCASSSRASGTDTQYFGPGTRLTVL.

This clone was recorded once. V gene TRBV19 combines with J gene TRBJ2-5; TRBD2 aligns across 8 bases. Trimming removed 7 bases from V and 0 bases from J; junction bases left unmatched: 7. This CDR3 has 15 residues. Germline values: CDR1 LNHDA, CDR2 SQIVND (reference sequence). CDR3 residues: CASMERGPYQETQYF. CDR3 bases: TGTGCCAGTATGGAGCGGGGGCCGTACCAAGAGACCCAGTACTTC.

The count of this clone is one. The CDR3 DNA sequence: TGTGCCAGCAGCTTAATCAGATCCGCGAACACCGGGGAGCTGTTTTTT. Translated, it gives CASSLIRSANTGELFF. J is TRBJ2-2 and V is TRBV7-8, with D unresolved. The CDR3 length is 16 residues. Looked up from germline, CDR1 is SGHVS and CDR2 is FQNEAQ. V was shortened by 2 bases and J by 0 bases, with 10 bases between the two germline ends.

Regarding this clone: The sample holds other DNA sequences that translate to the same CDR3. V is TRBV30 and J is TRBJ1-1; 7 bases are shared with TRBD1. Germline trimming cut 4 bases from V and 4 bases from J; bases unmatched to any gene: 0. The germline V gene has CDR1 GTSNPN and CDR2 SVGIG (reference sequence). There are 11 residues in the CDR3. The CDR3 DNA reads as TGTGCCTGGAACAGGGGCACTGAAGCTTTCTTT. Translating it yields CAWNRGTEAFF.

This clone was seen just once. This chain links TRBV6-5 with TRBJ2-1; TRBD2 aligns across 10 bases. J gave up 10 bases and V 0 bases, and 6 bases lay outside the gene matches. The CDR3 loop spans 15 amino acids. The germline CDR1 and CDR2 sequences are MNHEY and SVGAGI. The CDR3: CASSYSSGGALEQFF. CDR3 nucleotide sequence: TGTGCCAGCAGTTACTCGAGCGGGGGGGCCCTCGAGCAGTTCTTC.

The V and J genes are TRBV5-1 and TRBJ2-1, with TRBD2 matching 14 bases. After removal of 3 bases from V and 2 bases from J, the junction contained 10 bases not matched to a gene. Per the germline V gene, CDR1 is SGHRS and CDR2 is YFSETQ. The CDR3 length is 19 residues. CDR3 amino acids: CASSSRRTSGGSTYNEQFF. The CDR3 nucleotides are TGCGCCAGCAGCTCTCGCCGGACTAGCGGGGGGAGTACCTACAATGAGCAGTTCTTC.

The chain links TRBV3-1 (or the pseudogene TRBV3-2) to TRBJ1-2; perhaps TRBD1 as D (5 bases). V lost 1 base and J lost 9, with 12 bases in between. CDR1 and CDR2 from the germline V gene are LGHDT and YNNKEL (reference sequence). CDR3 size: 13 residues. CDR3 protein: CASSQVMGQSYTF. In DNA form, the CDR3 reads TGTGCCAGCAGCCAAGTGATGGGGCAAAGCTACACCTTC.

The genes are TRBV7-3 and TRBJ1-1; no definite D call. The CDR3 covers 15 residues. Between the trimmed V and J ends, which lost 5 bases and 2 bases, there was a span of 15 bases. CDR1 SGHTA and CDR2 FQGTGA come from the germline V gene. Written as DNA, the CDR3 is TGTGCCAGCAGCCCCCAGGCGAGTCTTAACACTGAAGCTTTCTTT. The encoded protein is CASSPQASLNTEAFF.

CDR3 coding DNA: TGCAGCGTTGTACCAACCGACGGACAGGACTACACAGATACGCAGTATTTT. Translated, it gives CSVVPTDGQDYTDTQYF. This sequence joins TRBV29-1 and TRBJ2-3, with a possible D match to TRBD1 (7 bases). Germline V gene sequence: CDR1 SQVTM, CDR2 ANQGSEA. The CDR3 consists of 17 residues. V shed 4 bases and J shed 2 bases, with 22 bases lying between them.